These T cell receptor beta chains were read from a single sample in a study of cytomegalovirus exposure and HLA in healthy donors. Here immunoSEQ multiplex PCR was the method, and the copy in TCRdb shows in-frame clones only, minus some. This table has about 140,000 clones, 65% to 70% appearing once. The sample comprised PBMCs. These receptors all come from a man between 25 and 39 years old in good health and CMV-seropositive. Both conserved end residues are part of each CDR3. D genes are given only for firm matches.

d_call j_call v_call cdr3_aa
. TRBJ1-1 TRBV18 CASWAGQGADTEAFF
TRBD1 TRBJ2-7 TRBV4-1 CASSYTGTGRYEQYF
TRBD1 TRBJ2-1 TRBV27 CASSWGRTGYNEQFF
. TRBJ2-3 TRBV29-1 CSVEESLAGETDTQYF
. TRBJ2-3 TRBV5-4 CASSLRGLLGTDTQYF
TRBD1 TRBJ1-5 TRBV2 CARGTGGAQPQHF
. TRBJ1-4 TRBV4-1 CASSLRHGGREKLFF
TRBD2 TRBJ2-1 TRBV13 CASSIRLAETYNEQFF
TRBD1 TRBJ1-2 TRBV5-4 CASSDGQGAYGYTF
TRBD2 TRBJ2-2 TRBV29-1 CSVEDPAGANTGELFF
TRBD1 TRBJ2-1 TRBV6-1 CASSRDSEQFF
TRBD1 TRBJ1-2 TRBV28 CASSFDREYSYTF
TRBD1 TRBJ2-7 TRBV19 CASSRDRGYEQYF
. TRBJ1-5 TRBV21-1 CASSSGRGLFNSQPQHF
TRBD2 TRBJ2-1 TRBV30 CAWRGAGTSGVGEQFF
TRBD2 TRBJ2-7 TRBV4-2 CASSQDRRREGRGEQYF
TRBD2 TRBJ2-1 TRBV5-1 CASSLIPSGAYNEQFF
TRBD2 . TRBV7-9 CASSPRDSGRAIYEQYF
TRBD2 TRBJ2-7 TRBV4-1 CASSLQGLAGGPGYEQYF
. TRBJ1-4 TRBV11-2 CASSLDGSGSGLFF
. TRBJ1-5 TRBV4-1 CASSQDRQASTGNQPQHF
. TRBJ1-2 TRBV27 CASSWGPGTYGYTF
TRBD1 TRBJ1-2 TRBV10-2 CASTTRTGYVEGYTF
TRBD2 TRBJ2-5 TRBV10-1 CASSESSGETQYF
TRBD2 TRBJ2-5 TRBV27 CASSFYPFGGGSGETQYF
. TRBJ2-2 TRBV4-2 CASSLRGGEGSGELFF